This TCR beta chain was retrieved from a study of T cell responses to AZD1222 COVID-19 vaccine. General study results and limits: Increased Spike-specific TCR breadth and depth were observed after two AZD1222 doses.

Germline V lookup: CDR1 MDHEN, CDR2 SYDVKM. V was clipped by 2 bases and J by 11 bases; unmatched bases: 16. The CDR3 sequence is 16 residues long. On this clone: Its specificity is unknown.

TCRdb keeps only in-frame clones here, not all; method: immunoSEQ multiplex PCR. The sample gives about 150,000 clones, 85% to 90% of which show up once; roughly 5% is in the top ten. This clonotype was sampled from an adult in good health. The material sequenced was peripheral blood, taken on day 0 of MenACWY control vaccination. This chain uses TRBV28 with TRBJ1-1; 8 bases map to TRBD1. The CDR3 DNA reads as TGTGCCAGCAGTTTAACGGCCGCTGGGGACAGGCTCAAGGCTTTCTTT. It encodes CASSLTAAGDRLKAFF.